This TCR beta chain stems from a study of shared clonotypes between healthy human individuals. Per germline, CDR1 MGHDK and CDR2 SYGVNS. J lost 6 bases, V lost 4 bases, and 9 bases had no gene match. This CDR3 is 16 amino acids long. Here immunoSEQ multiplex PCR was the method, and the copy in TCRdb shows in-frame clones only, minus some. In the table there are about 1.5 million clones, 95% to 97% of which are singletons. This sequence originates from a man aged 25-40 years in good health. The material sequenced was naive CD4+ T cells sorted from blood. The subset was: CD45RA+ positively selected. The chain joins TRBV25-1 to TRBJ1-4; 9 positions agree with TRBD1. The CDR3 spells CASSVDRGRTDEKLFF. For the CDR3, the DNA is TGTGCCAGCAGTGTCGACAGGGGGAGGACTGATGAAAAACTGTTTTTT.